The following is a TCR beta chain sequence with its context. The antigen remains unidentified. Produced via immunoSEQ multiplex PCR; TCRdb's table is partial and in-frame only. The data contain about 100,000 clones, nearly 95% of them singletons. This record comes from a study of T cell responses to AZD1222 COVID-19 vaccine. Study overall: Second-dose intervals of approximately 4 or approximately 12 weeks were pooled.

Study results and caveats: Seropositive status at baseline applied to only five to seven AZD1222 recipients. Along spike, vaccine-associated CD4 TCRs were found throughout, with dominance at 160-218 and 743-854. Scientists sampled the repertoires only once the peak T cell response had passed.

The CDR3 is 14 amino acids. Deletions cut 2 bases from V and 9 bases from J, with 14 bases between. Germline V gene lookup returns CDR1 LNHDA and CDR2 SQIVND (reference sequence). The sequence was collected from an adult in good health. The rearrangement links TRBV19 to TRBJ1-3; no clear D gene. The specimen was peripheral blood, collected on day 0 of AZD1222 vaccination. The CDR3 loop reads CASSIPGSVLTIYF. CDR3 DNA sequence: TGTGCCAGTAGTATACCCGGCTCCGTGCTCACCATATATTTT.